This entry is about one T cell receptor beta chain. This specimen comes from a study of blood T cell repertoires in COVID-19. Study-level background: The United States, Italy and Spain provided the acute and convalescent COVID-19 samples. Sources were T cells, B-cell-depleted T cells, or PBMCs; the material itself was cDNA or gDNA.

The CDR3 covers 13 residues. The junction had 11 bases not matched to a gene; V was cut back by 10 bases and J by 6 bases. CDR1 and CDR2 (germline): MNHEY, SVGAGI. TCRdb's copy holds only in-frame clones and misses some; the assay was immunoSEQ multiplex PCR. The sample consists of some 260,000 clones, under 90% of them appearing once. The sequence was obtained from a woman younger than 30 with acute or convalescent COVID-19. The J gene is TRBJ1-1, the V gene TRBV6-5; 7 nucleotides match TRBD1. Material for sequencing was peripheral blood. The CDR3 nucleotides are TGTGCCACTTCGACAGGGCGGAGGGCTGAAGCTTTCTTT. Translation: CATSTGRRAEAFF.